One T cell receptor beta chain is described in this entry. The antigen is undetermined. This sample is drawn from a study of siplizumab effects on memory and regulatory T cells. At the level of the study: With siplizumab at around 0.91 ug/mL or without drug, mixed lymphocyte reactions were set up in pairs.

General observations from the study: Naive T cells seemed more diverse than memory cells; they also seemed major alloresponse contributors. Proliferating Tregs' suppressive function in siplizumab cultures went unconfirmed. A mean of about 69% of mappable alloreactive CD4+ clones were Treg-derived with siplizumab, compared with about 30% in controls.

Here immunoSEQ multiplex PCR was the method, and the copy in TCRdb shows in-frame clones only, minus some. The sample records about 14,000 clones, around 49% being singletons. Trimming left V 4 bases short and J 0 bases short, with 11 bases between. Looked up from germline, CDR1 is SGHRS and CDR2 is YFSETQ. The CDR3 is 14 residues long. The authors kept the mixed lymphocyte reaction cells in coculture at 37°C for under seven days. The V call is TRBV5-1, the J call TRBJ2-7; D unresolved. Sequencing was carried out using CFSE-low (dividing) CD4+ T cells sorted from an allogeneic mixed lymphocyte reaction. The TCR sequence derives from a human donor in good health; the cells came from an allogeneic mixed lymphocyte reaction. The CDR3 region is CASSPQYSSYEQYF. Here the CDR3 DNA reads TGCGCCAGCAGCCCGCAGTACAGCTCCTACGAGCAGTACTTC.